This T cell receptor beta chain comes out of a study of technical replicates of blood from several donors. The V and J ends lost 6 bases and 1 base respectively, with 6 bases between them. The CDR3 runs 13 residues. Germline V CDR1 and CDR2: SNHLY, FYNNEI. Some clones are missing from TCRdb's copy, which holds only in-frame ones; the method was immunoSEQ multiplex PCR. Altogether about 17,000 clones are present, 82% being singletons, with the ten largest covering roughly 9.1%. This clone was counted between two and nine times. The rearrangement links TRBV2 to TRBJ2-2, with D tentatively TRBD1 (6 bases). The specimen sequenced was PBMCs. The receptor comes from a human donor in good health. Some clones in this sample may be carry-over from other donors' samples. The CDR3 DNA is TGTGCCAGCAGGGGACAGAACACCGGGGAGCTGTTTTTT. It translates to CASRGQNTGELFF. The complete variable domain, with remaining parts taken from reference TRBV2 and TRBJ2-2, reads EPEVTQTPSHQVTQMGQEVILRCVPISNHLYFYWYRQILGQKVEFLVSFYNNEISEKSEIFDDQFSVERPDGSNFTLKIRSTKLEDSAMYFCASRGQNTGELFFGEGSRLTVL.